This passage covers 30 T cell receptor beta chains from one sample sequenced in a study of cytomegalovirus exposure and HLA in healthy donors (dated by TCRdb to between 2016 and 2019). The library was produced with the immunoSEQ multiplex PCR assay. For the multiplex PCR, a mixture combining 60 forward primers for TCR Vbeta segments and 13 reverse primers for TCR Jbeta segments was used. Imported from immuneACCESS, the table was reduced by TCRdb to in-frame sequences with V and J called. These copies leave out some clones; in studies compared against another copy, an unresolved V gene accounts for under half, and the cause of the remainder is not known. The sample table shows approximately 73,000 clones, and under 70% are seen once. The top ten clonotypes cover more than 5% of the sample. The source material was PBMCs. These receptors were obtained from a man younger than 45 in good health and CMV-seropositive.

The rearrangement links TRBV6-5 to TRBJ2-7, with a weak D call TRBD2 (7 bases). The germline V and J ends were trimmed by 2 bases and 3 bases, with 11 bases remaining between them. The CDR3 spans 14 residues. Germline V gene lookup returns CDR1 MNHEY and CDR2 SVGAGI. CDR3 loop: CASSYGGANYEQYF. The CDR3 bases are TGTGCCAGCAGTTACGGGGGGGCGAACTACGAGCAGTACTTC.

The sample holds a few counts of this clone. V gene TRBV6-5 combines with J gene TRBJ2-3, with D unclear. The length of the CDR3 is 15 residues. CDR1 and CDR2 (germline): MNHEY, SVGAGI. Trimming took off 4 bases at V and 2 bases at J, with 13 bases between the two ends. The DNA of the CDR3 is TGTGCCAGCAGTTCGTCGCGGATTCACACAGATACGCAGTATTTT. This codes for CASSSSRIHTDTQYF.

The gene calls are TRBV4-1 and TRBJ2-2, with D tentatively TRBD2 (6 bases). Looked up from germline, CDR1 is MGHRA and CDR2 is YSYEKL. V gave up 4 bases and J gave up 0 bases, with 15 bases separating them. The CDR3 sequence is 17 residues long. The CDR3 is CASSRPGTRANTGELFF. Here the CDR3 DNA reads TGCGCCAGCAGCCGCCCGGGGACTCGCGCGAACACCGGGGAGCTGTTTTTT.

The chain is built from TRBV4-1 and TRBJ2-3, with 9 bases fitting TRBD2. J was trimmed by 4 bases and V by 1 base; bases with no gene match: 6. Germline CDR1 is MGHRA and CDR2 is YSYEKL. This CDR3 contains 16 residues. CDR3 sequence reads: CASSQVAGAPADTQYF. CDR3 sequence (DNA): TGCGCCAGCAGCCAAGTAGCGGGGGCGCCCGCAGATACGCAGTATTTT.

The chain joins TRBV19 to TRBJ2-2, with TRBD2 matching over 15 bases. The J segment lost 7 bases and the V segment lost 7 bases, leaving 7 bases of the junction unmatched. CDR3 length: 16 residues. From germline, CDR1 is LNHDA and CDR2 SQIVND (reference sequence). The DNA for the CDR3 is TGTGCCAGTACCTCTCGGACTAGCGGGGGGGTCGGGGAGCTGTTTTTT. Translating it yields CASTSRTSGGVGELFF. The variable domain in full, completed from reference TRBV19 and TRBJ2-2, reads DGGITQSPKYLFRKEGQNVTLSCEQNLNHDAMYWYRQDPGQGLRLIYYSQIVNDFQKGDIAEGYSVSREKKESFPLTVTSAQKNPTAFYLCASTSRTSGGVGELFFGEGSRLTVL.

V is TRBV19 and J is TRBJ1-5; 7 bases are a match to TRBD1. This CDR3 is built from 14 residues. Unmatched junction bases numbered 10, after V lost 7 bases and J lost 7 bases. Germline CDR1 LNHDA, CDR2 SQIVND (reference sequence). In nucleotides, the CDR3 is TGTGCCAGTACCAGCGGAGGGGGCGTGCAGCCCCAGCATTTT. This encodes CASTSGGGVQPQHF.

The chain carries TRBV29-1 and TRBJ1-2; D remains unclear. V lost 3 bases and J 5 bases, leaving 7 bases between the germline ends. The germline V gene has CDR1 SQVTM and CDR2 ANQGSEA. This CDR3 has 11 residues. The CDR3 sequence is CSVERGYGYTF. The CDR3 DNA reads TGCAGCGTTGAGAGAGGGTATGGCTACACCTTC.

The V gene is TRBV6-6, the J gene TRBJ2-3; D might be TRBD2 (5 bases). Germline V gives CDR1 MNHNY, CDR2 SVGAGI (reference sequence). Deletions cut 4 bases from V and 6 bases from J, with 8 bases between. The CDR3 is 12 amino acids. CDR3 bases: TGTGCCAGCAGTTTAGCGATGGATACGCAGTATTTT. Its translation: CASSLAMDTQYF.

This rearrangement joins TRBV20-1 to TRBJ2-7; D is unclear. The CDR3 runs 11 residues. In germline, CDR1 is DFQATT, CDR2 SNEGSKA (reference sequence). The V gene lost 5 bases and the J gene lost 2 bases, with 7 bases spanning the gap. In DNA form, the CDR3 reads TGCAGTGCTCCAGGCCCCTACGAGCAGTACTTC. Protein product: CSAPGPYEQYF.

V is TRBV6-1 and J is TRBJ2-2; D call uncertain. Germline assignment: CDR1 MNHNS and CDR2 SASEGT. The CDR3 has 14 amino acids. CDR3 nucleotide sequence: TGTGCTACCCTCCCCCCGGGGAACACCGGGGAGCTGTTTTTT. Translation gives CATLPPGNTGELFF.

The gene calls are TRBV9 and TRBJ2-5, with no clear D. The CDR3 is made up of 15 amino acids. Trimming left V 0 bases short and J 5 bases short, with 14 bases between. Germline CDR1 reads SGDLS; CDR2 reads YYNGEE. The CDR3 coding sequence is TGTGCCAGCAGCGTAGCTCCCGGGTCGGAGGAGACCCAGTACTTC. Its translation is CASSVAPGSEETQYF.

In this sample, this clone turned up a few times. The CDR3 sequence: CASSQVSTGAYEQYF. CDR3 in DNA: TGCGCCAGCAGCCAAGTATCTACAGGTGCCTACGAGCAGTACTTC. The J gene is TRBJ2-7, the V gene TRBV4-1; the D gene is possibly TRBD1 (5 bases). Germline V gives CDR1 MGHRA, CDR2 YSYEKL. This CDR3 is 15 amino acids long. Trimming removed 1 base at V and 2 bases at J, with 12 bases between.

The V call is TRBV27, the J call TRBJ2-7; D is ambiguous. V shed 3 bases and J shed 0 bases, with 9 bases lying between them. CDR3 length: 14 amino acids. Germline loops: CDR1 MNHEY, CDR2 SMNVEV (reference sequence). CDR3 in DNA: TGTGCCAGCAGTTTCGGGTTTAGCTCCTACGAGCAGTACTTC. It codes for CASSFGFSSYEQYF.

For this clone: The same CDR3 also results from other DNA sequences found in this sample. The chain combines TRBV27 with TRBJ2-7, with TRBD1 matching over 8 bases. The junction had 23 bases not matched to a gene; V was cut back by 3 bases and J by 7 bases. Per germline, CDR1 MNHEY and CDR2 SMNVEV (reference sequence). The CDR3 is made up of 19 amino acids. The CDR3 region has the DNA TGTGCCAGCAGTTTCCCTTTGATTATGGACAGGGCGGCCCCGGGGGAGCAGTACTTC. Its protein product is CASSFPLIMDRAAPGEQYF.

This chain links TRBV28 with TRBJ2-4; possibly TRBD2 for D (5 bases). V gave up 7 bases and J gave up 7 bases, with 20 bases separating them. The CDR3 consists of 15 residues. The V gene's germline CDR1 is MDHEN and CDR2 SYDVKM. CDR3 loop: CASKDGSSYGNIQYF. The CDR3 DNA follows: TGTGCCAGCAAGGACGGCTCTAGCTATGGGAACATTCAGTACTTC. The full variable domain, its missing parts supplied by reference TRBV28 and TRBJ2-4, is DVKVTQSSRYLVKRTGEKVFLECVQDMDHENMFWYRQDPGLGLRLIYFSYDVKMKEKGDIPEGYSVSREKKERFSLILESASTNQTSMYLCASKDGSSYGNIQYFGAGTRLSVL.

The chain carries TRBV2 and TRBJ2-7, with no clear D. This CDR3 is 15 amino acids long. Germline V gene sequence: CDR1 SNHLY, CDR2 FYNNEI. V dropped 2 bases and J dropped 0 bases, with 11 bases sitting between them. CDR3 region: CASSEISQSSYEQYF. CDR3 sequence (DNA): TGTGCCAGCAGTGAAATCTCACAGAGCTCCTACGAGCAGTACTTC.

This chain uses TRBV7-7 with TRBJ2-5; TRBD2 agrees at 15 bases. The germline V gene has CDR1 SSHAT and CDR2 FNYEAQ (reference sequence). With 4 bases clipped from V and 4 bases from J, the junction kept 1 base outside the gene matches. This CDR3 is built from 15 residues. CDR3 in amino acids: CASSSGLAGGETQYF. The CDR3 nucleotides read TGTGCCAGCAGCTCGGGACTAGCGGGGGGAGAGACCCAGTACTTC.

There are a few counts of this clone. The chain couples TRBV29-1 to TRBJ2-7; TRBD2 might be the D (5 bases). The CDR3 loop spans 13 amino acids. Trimming removed 3 bases from V and 4 bases from J, with 13 bases in between. CDR1 is SQVTM and CDR2 is ANQGSEA in the germline V gene. This CDR3 reads CSVDGGSGYEQYF. The CDR3 nucleotides are TGCAGCGTTGACGGCGGCTCGGGATACGAGCAGTACTTC.

This clone has only one observation. The rearrangement uses TRBV9 and TRBJ2-3; 11 bases match TRBD2. Germline CDR1 and CDR2: SGDLS and YYNGEE. The CDR3 spans 16 residues. With 4 bases clipped from V and 5 bases from J, the junction kept 9 bases outside the gene matches. The CDR3 loop reads CASSPSQGTSGDTQYF. DNA of the CDR3: TGTGCCAGCAGCCCGAGTCAGGGGACTAGCGGAGATACGCAGTATTTT.

This clone was detected only once. J is TRBJ2-7 and V is TRBV7-9; the D gene is possibly TRBD1 (5 bases). The CDR3 spans 15 residues. The V end was cut by 4 bases, the J end by 1 base, with 14 bases between. The germline V gene has CDR1 SEHNR and CDR2 FQNEAQ (reference sequence). The CDR3 DNA sequence: TGTGCCAGCAGCTCCCCCCGAGACAGTTCCTACGAGCAGTACTTC. Its translation is CASSSPRDSSYEQYF. The variable domain in full, completed from reference TRBV7-9 and TRBJ2-7, reads DTGVSQNPRHKITKRGQNVTFRCDPISEHNRLYWYRQTLGQGPEFLTYFQNEAQLEKSRLLSDRFSAERPKGSFSTLEIQRTEQGDSAMYLCASSSPRDSSYEQYFGPGTRLTVT.

This clone was seen only once. The rearrangement uses TRBV19 and TRBJ1-5, with 7 bases that match TRBD1. Per the germline V gene, CDR1 is LNHDA and CDR2 is SQIVND (reference sequence). V trimming: 5 bases; J trimming: 5 bases; junction bases outside the gene matches: 3. The CDR3 sequence is 13 residues long. The CDR3 loop is CASSRDSYQPQHF. The CDR3 bases are TGTGCCAGTAGTCGGGACAGCTATCAGCCCCAGCATTTT. The variable domain in full, completed from reference TRBV19 and TRBJ1-5, reads DGGITQSPKYLFRKEGQNVTLSCEQNLNHDAMYWYRQDPGQGLRLIYYSQIVNDFQKGDIAEGYSVSREKKESFPLTVTSAQKNPTAFYLCASSRDSYQPQHFGDGTRLSIL.

The chain has TRBV7-2 and TRBJ2-3; perhaps TRBD2 as D (6 bases). Deletions cut 1 base from V and 2 bases from J, with 13 bases between. CDR1 and CDR2 (germline): SGHTA, FQGNSA. This CDR3 has 16 amino acids. The CDR3 reads CASSLGAWTNTDTQYF. DNA for the CDR3: TGTGCCAGCAGCTTAGGGGCGTGGACTAACACAGATACGCAGTATTTT.

The chain couples TRBV28 to TRBJ2-1; 15 bases agree with TRBD2. V lost 7 bases and J lost 1; bases outside the gene matches: 8. The CDR3 runs to 18 residues. The V gene's germline CDR1 is MDHEN and CDR2 SYDVKM. CDR3 residues: CASNAGTSGRWSYNEQFF. The CDR3 DNA sequence: TGTGCCAGCAATGCCGGGACTAGCGGGAGGTGGTCCTACAATGAGCAGTTCTTC. The whole variable domain, filled in from reference TRBV28 and TRBJ2-1, reads DVKVTQSSRYLVKRTGEKVFLECVQDMDHENMFWYRQDPGLGLRLIYFSYDVKMKEKGDIPEGYSVSREKKERFSLILESASTNQTSMYLCASNAGTSGRWSYNEQFFGPGTRLTVL.

This chain uses TRBV5-1 with TRBJ2-1; D is perhaps TRBD2 (5 bases). Trimming left V 4 bases short and J 7 bases short, with 15 bases between. In germline, CDR1 is SGHRS, CDR2 YFSETQ. The CDR3 has 14 amino acids. CDR3: CASSAPERGNEQFF. The DNA for the CDR3 is TGCGCCAGCAGCGCTCCCGAGCGCGGGAATGAGCAGTTCTTC.

This clone was picked up a small number of times. This chain joins TRBV5-4 and TRBJ1-1; no firm D call. In germline, CDR1 is SGHNT, CDR2 YYREEE (reference sequence). The V end lost 6 bases, the J end lost 7 bases, and 13 bases lay between the germline ends. This CDR3 is built from 12 residues. CDR3 residues: CASTSDSFEAFF. The CDR3 region has the DNA TGTGCCAGCACCTCAGATTCTTTTGAAGCTTTCTTT.

The chain is built from TRBV7-2 and TRBJ2-7, with a weak D call TRBD2 (6 bases). This CDR3 has 15 residues. Germline V lookup: CDR1 SGHTA, CDR2 FQGNSA. V was pared by 5 bases and J by 3 bases, with 17 bases between. CDR3 sequence: CASSPAVGEVYEQYF. CDR3 sequence (DNA): TGTGCCAGCAGCCCGGCGGTGGGGGAGGTCTACGAGCAGTACTTC.

The CDR3 loop is CASSLAGADTQYF. CDR3 nucleotides: TGCGCCAGCAGCTTGGCCGGGGCAGATACGCAGTATTTT. The genes are TRBV5-1 and TRBJ2-3; D may be TRBD2 (5 bases). This CDR3 contains 13 residues. Germline CDR1 and CDR2: SGHRS and YFSETQ. The V end was cut by 0 bases, the J end by 4 bases, with 6 bases between.

This clone was counted once. V usage is TRBV11-1 and J usage is TRBJ2-1; D may be TRBD2 (7 bases). The CDR3 length is 15 residues. V dropped 3 bases and J dropped 7 bases, with 16 bases sitting between them. In germline, CDR1 is SGHAT, CDR2 FQDESV (reference sequence). CDR3 sequence: CASSFGGGDLNEQFF. CDR3 nucleotide sequence: TGTGCCAGCAGCTTCGGAGGGGGGGATCTGAATGAGCAGTTCTTC. The variable domain in full, with the rest retrieved from reference TRBV11-1 and TRBJ2-1, is EAEVAQSPRYKITEKSQAVAFWCDPISGHATLYWYRQILGQGPELLVQFQDESVVDDSQLPKDRFSAERLKGVDSTLKIQPAELGDSAMYLCASSFGGGDLNEQFFGPGTRLTVL.

Many counts were recorded for this clone. The chain recombines TRBV9 with TRBJ2-2; D perhaps matches TRBD2 (6 bases). V dropped 0 bases and J dropped 2 bases, with 11 bases sitting between them. CDR1 and CDR2 from the germline V gene are SGDLS and YYNGEE. The CDR3 contains 16 residues. CDR3 sequence: CASSVVGAGNTGELFF. The CDR3, as DNA: TGTGCCAGCAGCGTAGTTGGGGCGGGAAACACCGGGGAGCTGTTTTTT.

The rearrangement uses TRBV6-5 and TRBJ1-5; D possibly corresponds to TRBD1 (5 bases). Germline loops: CDR1 MNHEY, CDR2 SVGAGI. The length of the CDR3 is 15 residues. V lost 3 bases and J 3 bases, leaving 12 bases between the germline ends. CDR3 in amino acids: CASSYAGGDNQPQHF. CDR3 nucleotides: TGTGCCAGCAGTTATGCGGGGGGGGACAATCAGCCCCAGCATTTT.